This entry lists 22 T cell receptor beta chains sequenced from one sample in a study of shared clonotypes between healthy human individuals. Sequencing used immunoSEQ multiplex PCR; TCRdb keeps in-frame clones, though not all of them. The table shows a few million clones, with 85% to 95% occurring only once. The sequenced sample consisted of naive CD4+ T cells from PBMCs. Subset given: CD45RA+ positively selected. All receptors derive from a man younger than 35 in good health. Some clones in this sample may be carry-over from other donors' samples.

J is TRBJ2-1 and V is TRBV9; 10 positions agree with TRBD2. The CDR3 has 16 residues. V trimming: 4 bases; J trimming: 9 bases; junction bases outside the gene matches: 13. Germline lookup yields CDR1 SGDLS and CDR2 YYNGEE. The CDR3 DNA sequence: TGTGCCAGCAGCCCTCTTCTAGCGGGAGCTTTTGTTGAGCAGTTCTTC. This encodes CASSPLLAGAFVEQFF. The full variable domain, with the rest looked up from reference TRBV9 and TRBJ2-1, is DSGVTQTPKHLITATGQRVTLRCSPRSGDLSVYWYQQSLDQGLQFLIQYYNGEERAKGNILERFSAQQFPDLHSELNLSSLELGDSALYFCASSPLLAGAFVEQFFGPGTRLTVL.

The V and J genes are TRBV7-9 and TRBJ2-2; perhaps TRBD1 as D (6 bases). The CDR3 contains 17 residues. CDR1 is SEHNR, CDR2 FQNEAQ, per germline (reference sequence). V was shortened by 3 bases and J by 0 bases, with 14 bases between the two germline ends. CDR3 amino acids: CASSFDAGTPNTGELFF. CDR3 DNA: TGTGCCAGCAGCTTTGACGCCGGGACACCGAACACCGGGGAGCTGTTTTTT.

The chain recombines TRBV2 with TRBJ1-3; weak D call: TRBD1 (6 bases). V dropped 6 bases and J dropped 2 bases, with 14 bases sitting between them. Germline values: CDR1 SNHLY, CDR2 FYNNEI. The CDR3 is made up of 15 amino acids. The CDR3 reads CASSAQGGAGNTIYF. The CDR3 DNA follows: TGTGCCAGCAGCGCTCAAGGGGGGGCTGGAAACACCATATATTTT.

The genes are TRBV2 and TRBJ1-3, with D unresolved. The V gene's germline CDR1 is SNHLY and CDR2 FYNNEI. The CDR3 consists of 11 residues. V dropped 2 bases and J dropped 16 bases, with 12 bases sitting between them. The CDR3 bases are TGTGCCAGCAGTGAACAGCGACTGGAGTATTTT. This sequence encodes CASSEQRLEYF. Complete variable domain (other parts from reference TRBV2 and TRBJ1-3): EPEVTQTPSHQVTQMGQEVILRCVPISNHLYFYWYRQILGQKVEFLVSFYNNEISEKSEIFDDQFSVERPDGSNFTLKIRSTKLEDSAMYFCASSEQRLEYFGEGSWLTVV.

V and J are TRBV29-1 and TRBJ2-1; D possibly corresponds to TRBD1 (6 bases). Germline V gives CDR1 SQVTM, CDR2 ANQGSEA. V lost 2 bases, J lost 2 bases, and 22 bases lay in between. This CDR3 comprises 18 residues. CDR3 residues: CSVEIGWTVLKPYNEQFF. In DNA, the CDR3 is TGCAGCGTTGAAATAGGGTGGACAGTACTAAAACCCTACAATGAGCAGTTCTTC.

The rearrangement uses TRBV5-1 and TRBJ1-4; D possibly corresponds to TRBD1 (5 bases). Germline lookup yields CDR1 SGHRS and CDR2 YFSETQ. With 0 bases removed from V and 7 bases from J, the gap between germline ends came to 7 bases. The CDR3 is 13 residues long. CDR3 coding DNA: TGCGCCAGCAGCTTGGGGGACGGTGAAAAACTGTTTTTT. Protein product: CASSLGDGEKLFF.

The chain uses TRBV28 and TRBJ1-4; unclear D gene. The length of the CDR3 is 15 residues. CDR1 and CDR2 from the germline V gene are MDHEN and SYDVKM. V shed 4 bases and J shed 7 bases, with 16 bases lying between them. In DNA, the CDR3 is TGTGCCAGCAGTTCCGGGGTCGTGTTTGGTGAAAAACTGTTTTTT. Translating it yields CASSSGVVFGEKLFF.

This clone was seen a single time. The V call is TRBV7-9, the J call TRBJ1-4; possibly TRBD1 for D (5 bases). The germline V gene has CDR1 SEHNR and CDR2 FQNEAQ (reference sequence). The germline V and J ends were trimmed by 5 bases and 4 bases, with 17 bases remaining between them. CDR3 length: 16 amino acids. CDR3 sequence: CASSPGVGQINEKLFF. The CDR3 DNA is TGTGCCAGCAGCCCGGGGGTCGGGCAGATTAATGAAAAACTGTTTTTT.

This rearrangement joins TRBV28 to TRBJ1-1, with TRBD1 matching 7 bases. The CDR3 runs to 14 residues. The V gene's germline CDR1 is MDHEN and CDR2 SYDVKM. V was clipped by 6 bases and J by 5 bases; unmatched bases: 9. This chain's CDR3 is CASRGSGGQTEAFF. The CDR3 DNA reads as TGTGCCAGCAGGGGATCAGGGGGGCAAACTGAAGCTTTCTTT.

This chain uses TRBV18 with TRBJ2-1; 11 nucleotides line up with TRBD2. J lost 2 bases, V lost 6 bases, and 6 bases had no gene match. Germline CDR1 is KGHSH and CDR2 is LQKENI. The CDR3 loop spans 16 amino acids. The CDR3 region has the DNA TGTGCCAGCTCCCGCCTGACTAGCGGGACCTACAATGAGCAGTTCTTC. Residues: CASSRLTSGTYNEQFF.

This chain joins TRBV18 and TRBJ2-3; D may be TRBD1 (7 bases). Looked up from germline, CDR1 is KGHSH and CDR2 is LQKENI. The ends were cut back, 4 bases at V and 5 bases at J, with 19 bases in the middle. CDR3 size: 16 residues. CDR3 sequence: CASSQDQGGAGDTQYF. CDR3 DNA sequence: TGTGCCAGCTCACAAGATCAGGGGGGCGCAGGAGATACGCAGTATTTT.

The chain uses TRBV19 and TRBJ2-4, with D unresolved. V lost 3 bases, J lost 1 base, and 10 bases lay in between. This CDR3 spans 15 amino acids. Germline V gene lookup returns CDR1 LNHDA and CDR2 SQIVND (reference sequence). CDR3 coding DNA: TGTGCCAGTAGTATTTCTGCTGTGGCCAAAAACATTCAGTACTTC. Translation gives CASSISAVAKNIQYF.

The chain joins TRBV28 to TRBJ1-3; D is perhaps TRBD1 (5 bases). Between the trimmed V and J ends, which lost 6 bases and 5 bases, there was a span of 20 bases. There are 16 residues in the CDR3. Looked up from germline, CDR1 is MDHEN and CDR2 is SYDVKM. CDR3 DNA: TGTGCCAGCAGCCCCCCCCGAGGACACCACAGAAACACCATATATTTT. Translating gives CASSPPRGHHRNTIYF. Full variable domain (outside the CDR3, taken from reference TRBV28 and TRBJ1-3): DVKVTQSSRYLVKRTGEKVFLECVQDMDHENMFWYRQDPGLGLRLIYFSYDVKMKEKGDIPEGYSVSREKKERFSLILESASTNQTSMYLCASSPPRGHHRNTIYFGEGSWLTVV.

The V call is TRBV7-8, the J call TRBJ1-4, with a possible D match to TRBD1 (5 bases). The CDR3 length is 16 residues. Germline V gene lookup returns CDR1 SGHVS and CDR2 FQNEAQ. V was trimmed by 5 bases and J by 7 bases, leaving 20 bases between them. CDR3 loop: CASSPTGRPRGEKLFF. As DNA, the CDR3 is TGTGCCAGCAGCCCCACCGGCCGCCCGAGGGGTGAAAAACTGTTTTTT. The variable domain in full, with the rest retrieved from reference TRBV7-8 and TRBJ1-4, is GAGVSQSPRYKVAKRGQDVALRCDPISGHVSLFWYQQALGQGPEFLTYFQNEAQLDKSGLPSDRFFAERPEGSVSTLKIQRTQQEDSAVYLCASSPTGRPRGEKLFFGSGTQLSVL.

This chain links TRBV28 with TRBJ1-3, with 7 positions matching TRBD1. Trimming removed 8 bases from V and 0 bases from J; junction bases left unmatched: 13. In germline, CDR1 is MDHEN, CDR2 SYDVKM. The CDR3 is made up of 17 amino acids. CDR3 coding DNA: TGTGCCAGCCTCCAAGGGGGAGCAGGGGGCTCTGGAAACACCATATATTTT. Translation: CASLQGGAGGSGNTIYF.

The gene calls are TRBV7-2 and TRBJ2-3; D uncertain. Trimming removed 0 bases at V and 1 base at J, with 8 bases between. The germline CDR1 and CDR2 sequences are SGHTA and FQGNSA. CDR3 size: 15 residues. CDR3 bases: TGTGCCAGCAGCTTAGCGACAAGGGGCACAGATACGCAGTATTTT. Translated, it gives CASSLATRGTDTQYF.

This chain connects TRBV5-1 to TRBJ2-1, with 10 positions matching TRBD2. From germline, CDR1 is SGHRS and CDR2 YFSETQ. The CDR3 runs to 13 residues. Trimming removed 1 base from V and 9 bases from J; junction bases left unmatched: 1. The CDR3 is CASSLLAGAEQFF. The CDR3 DNA sequence: TGCGCCAGCAGCTTGCTAGCGGGGGCTGAGCAGTTCTTC.

The rearrangement uses TRBV16 and TRBJ2-7; D is possibly TRBD2 (5 bases). In germline, CDR1 is KGHSY, CDR2 FQNENV. V dropped 4 bases and J dropped 0 bases, with 16 bases sitting between them. The CDR3 has 16 residues. The CDR3 nucleotides are TGTGCCAGCAGCCCCGGTATCGCCGAGGGCTCCTACGAGCAGTACTTC. This sequence encodes CASSPGIAEGSYEQYF.

Comments on this clone: Other DNA sequences in this specimen translate into the identical CDR3. The chain has TRBV27 and TRBJ2-1; D remains ambiguous. The CDR3 length is 13 residues. V lost 0 bases, J lost 9 bases, and 9 bases lay in between. Germline CDR1 MNHEY, CDR2 SMNVEV (reference sequence). The CDR3 nucleotides read TGTGCCAGCAGTTTATCCCGGGTTGGTGAGCAGTTCTTC. Amino acid sequence: CASSLSRVGEQFF.

The chain couples TRBV2 to TRBJ2-1, with 8 bases identical to TRBD2. Germline lookup yields CDR1 SNHLY and CDR2 FYNNEI. The junction had 3 bases not matched to a gene; V was cut back by 3 bases and J by 2 bases. This CDR3 is built from 15 residues. The CDR3 reads CASSDPGGPYNEQFF. CDR3 DNA: TGTGCCAGCAGTGACCCGGGAGGGCCCTACAATGAGCAGTTCTTC.

The genes are TRBV28 and TRBJ2-3; TRBD2 matches at 8 bases. The V segment lost 6 bases and the J segment 5 bases; nucleotides outside the gene matches: 7. The germline CDR1 and CDR2 sequences are MDHEN and SYDVKM. The CDR3 spans 14 residues. CDR3 region: CASRRAGVGDTQYF. The CDR3 DNA reads TGTGCCAGCAGGCGAGCGGGAGTCGGAGATACGCAGTATTTT. Based on the CDR3 plus reference TRBV28 and TRBJ2-3, the full variable domain is DVKVTQSSRYLVKRTGEKVFLECVQDMDHENMFWYRQDPGLGLRLIYFSYDVKMKEKGDIPEGYSVSREKKERFSLILESASTNQTSMYLCASRRAGVGDTQYFGPGTRLTVL.

The chain recombines TRBV4-3 with TRBJ1-5, with unresolved D. CDR1 is LGHNA and CDR2 is YSLEER in the germline V gene. The CDR3 length is 14 residues. V was shortened by 2 bases and J by 4 bases, with 9 bases between the two germline ends. This chain's CDR3 is CASSQSWRNQPQHF. CDR3 sequence (DNA): TGCGCCAGCAGCCAATCGTGGAGGAATCAGCCCCAGCATTTT.